This T cell receptor (beta chain) was profiled in a study of cytomegalovirus exposure and HLA in healthy donors. Across the whole study: Assignment to the Caucasian-associated ancestry cluster applied to more than 75% of the 350 to 500 genotyped donors. Overall study findings and caveats: Most likely, a cluster of highly shared sequence variants arose as a sequencing artifact. Researchers reportedly found TCR beta sequences accurately predicted most subjects' HLA-A and HLA-B alleles. Using a false discovery rate of 0.05, a later analysis showed that 16,000 or so TCR beta sequences were associated with HLA alleles.

The CDR3 covers 13 residues. The germline V gene encodes CDR1 MNHEY and CDR2 SVGAGI. V lost 5 bases, J lost 7 bases, and 7 bases stayed unmatched. In regard to this clone: The antigen remains unidentified.

60 Vbeta and 13 Jbeta primers were used in PCR. Here immunoSEQ multiplex PCR was the method, and the copy in TCRdb shows in-frame clones only, minus some. Here the sample spans some 200,000 clones, under 70% being singletons. The genes are TRBV6-5 and TRBJ1-2; 7 nucleotides align to TRBD1. Material: PBMCs. The sequence came from a man aged 40-50 years in good health and CMV-seropositive. Written as DNA, the CDR3 is TGTGCCAGCAGTACAGGGGAAGGGGTTGGCTACACCTTC. Translation: CASSTGEGVGYTF.